The clone carrying this T cell receptor beta chain was recorded a few times. The target antigen is unknown. Between the trimmed V and J ends, which lost 4 bases and 0 bases, there was a span of 19 bases. CDR1 is MGHRA and CDR2 is YSYEKL in the germline V gene. This CDR3 contains 18 residues. This sample's time point: newly diagnosed GD, antithyroid drugs for less than 3 months. PBMCs provided the RNA from which the TCR library was made. The sample belongs to a study of regulatory T cells in long-lasting Graves disease. Study-level findings and limits: A greater number of public clonotypes (over 2,500) was shared by persistent patients than by new patients (about 960).

Construction of TCR beta libraries relied on iRepertoire HTBI primers and on Arm-PCR targeting CDR3 regions. TCRdb passed the multiplex PCR reads through MiXCR, listing each CDR3 protein once. This sample has roughly 510,000 distinct CDR3 sequences, with 15% to 20% found just once. These data were also reused for a study on T cells in Graves' hyperthyroidism and ophthalmopathy.

This TCR came from a man between 18 and 35 years old with Graves disease. The sample consisted of peripheral blood mononuclear cells (PBMCs), taken at new diagnosis, from a patient treated with antithyroid drugs. The rearrangement uses TRBV4-1 and TRBJ2-1; D unclear. CDR3 coding DNA: TGCGCCAGCAGCCTCCCCCGGCGGCCGACGAGCTCCTACAATGAGCAGTTCTTC. This encodes CASSLPRRPTSSYNEQFF.